The present TCR beta chain was sequenced within a study of identical twins. Regarding the study as a whole: Clonotypes of the beta chain that were abundant in cord blood carried fewer insertions (memory repertoires showed none). Cross-sectional statistics underpinned the conclusions; the same donors were not followed.

TCRdb re-called the 5' RACE reads with MiXCR, one entry per CDR3 protein. The profile shows 300,000 to 400,000 distinct CDR3 sequences, 9% to 10% of them singletons. CDR3 size: 13 residues. V gave up 4 bases and J gave up 4 bases, with 11 bases separating them. The germline V gene has CDR1 SGHRS and CDR2 YFSETQ. Details on this clonotype: What it binds is not known.

The sample comprised naive T cells sorted from blood. The chain is built from TRBV5-1 and TRBJ2-5, with D tentatively TRBD2 (6 bases). This sequence originates from a woman aged 45-60 years in good health. CDR3 sequence reads: CASSRDSIETQYF. DNA for the CDR3: TGCGCCAGCAGCCGGGACTCAATAGAGACCCAGTACTTC.